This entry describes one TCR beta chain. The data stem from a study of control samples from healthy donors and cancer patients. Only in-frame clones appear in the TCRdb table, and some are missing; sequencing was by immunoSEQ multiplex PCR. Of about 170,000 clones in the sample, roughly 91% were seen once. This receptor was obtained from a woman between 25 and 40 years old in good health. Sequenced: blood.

This chain's CDR3 is CASSLTGGAKSTDTQYF. The DNA for the CDR3 is TGTGCCAGCAGCTTAACGGGCGGGGCTAAGAGCACAGATACGCAGTATTTT. This chain uses TRBV7-3 with TRBJ2-3, with D possibly TRBD2 on 6 matching bases. This CDR3 has 17 amino acids. Germline CDR1 and CDR2: SGHTA and FQGTGA. V was shortened by 0 bases and J by 0 bases, with 13 bases between the two germline ends.